This T cell receptor (beta chain) was captured in a study of shared clonotypes between healthy human individuals. Findings of the study overall: Generally, naive subsets came out with larger estimated richness than memory subsets.

Repertoires were generated with immunoSEQ multiplex PCR, while TCRdb's copy carries only in-frame clones and drops some. Found here are around 1,100,000 clones, 70% to 80% of them singletons; the top ten hold about 0.89%. About this clone: Its antigen remains unknown.

V shed 5 bases and J shed 9 bases, with 20 bases lying between them. The CDR3 consists of 15 residues. Looked up from germline, CDR1 is MNHEY and CDR2 is SMNVEV (reference sequence). The chain recombines TRBV27 with TRBJ2-1; no clear D. The origin of this receptor is a man between 18 and 35 years old in good health. Some clones in this sample may be carry-over from other donors' samples. The sample comprised memory CD4+ T cells from PBMCs. Stated subset: CD45RA-negative fraction. CDR3 bases: TGTGCCAGCAGTCCTTCCCCTGGACCGACCAGTGAGCAGTTCTTC. Translation gives CASSPSPGPTSEQFF.